These 17 T cell receptor beta chains originate from one sample sequenced in a study of control samples from healthy donors and cancer patients. Libraries were prepared by immunoSEQ multiplex PCR; TCRdb keeps only in-frame clonotypes and omits some of them. The profile covers around 94,000 clones, with over 85% appearing a single time and around 1.5% taken by the ten largest. The sample consisted of blood. The receptors shown here come from a woman in her 30s in good health.

This chain joins TRBV7-8 and TRBJ2-1, with TRBD2 matching 10 bases. The V and J ends lost 5 bases and 1 base, in that order; junction bases with no gene match: 8. The CDR3 has 17 amino acids. Germline-derived CDR1 and CDR2 are SGHVS and FQNEAQ. CDR3 residues: CASSPYSGRRSYNEQFF. In DNA, the CDR3 is TGTGCCAGCAGCCCTTATAGCGGGAGGAGGTCCTACAATGAGCAGTTCTTC.

The rearrangement links TRBV6-4 to TRBJ2-2; TRBD1 or TRBD2 may be the D gene (6 bases each). V was cut by 7 bases and J by 4 bases, with 16 bases left in between. The CDR3 sequence is 15 residues long. Germline V CDR1 and CDR2: MRHNA, SNTAGT. This CDR3 reads CASTPEGGGTGELFF. CDR3 coding DNA: TGTGCCAGCACCCCCGAGGGGGGAGGCACCGGGGAGCTGTTTTTT.

The chain couples TRBV3-1 (or the pseudogene TRBV3-2) to TRBJ2-5; 11 bases match TRBD2. The CDR3 is 16 amino acids. CDR1 and CDR2 (germline): LGHDT, YNNKEL (reference sequence). V shed 5 bases, J shed 4 bases, and the junction held 9 bases outside the gene matches. CDR3 nucleotides: TGTGCCAGCAGCACCACTAGCGGGGGCCGAGGAGAGACCCAGTACTTC. Amino acid sequence: CASSTTSGGRGETQYF.

This clone appeared a single time. The gene calls are TRBV4-2 and TRBJ2-3; TRBD2 agrees at 11 bases. The CDR3 is made up of 16 amino acids. With 3 bases clipped from V and 5 bases from J, the junction kept 7 bases outside the gene matches. Germline V CDR1 and CDR2: LGHNA, YNFKEQ. CDR3 DNA sequence: TGTGCCAGCAGCCAGTCCCTAGCGGGAGGCGGAGATACGCAGTATTTT. It yields the protein CASSQSLAGGGDTQYF.

V usage is TRBV10-3 and J usage is TRBJ1-5, with D unresolved. The CDR3 has 14 amino acids. Deletions cut 2 bases from V and 6 bases from J, with 11 bases between. CDR1 is ENHRY, CDR2 SYGVKD, per germline. CDR3 loop: CAISEGSLGQPQHF. CDR3 sequence (DNA): TGTGCCATCAGTGAGGGGAGTTTGGGTCAGCCCCAGCATTTT.

This sequence joins TRBV7-6 and TRBJ2-7; TRBD1 matches 10 bases. V was clipped by 1 base and J by 2 bases; unmatched bases: 5. CDR3 length: 16 amino acids. CDR1 and CDR2 from the germline V gene are SGHVS and FNYEAQ. DNA of the CDR3: TGTGCCAGCAGCTTAGGCGGCGGGACAGGGGCCTACGAGCAGTACTTC. It translates to CASSLGGGTGAYEQYF. Full variable domain (missing parts from reference TRBV7-6 and TRBJ2-7): GAGVSQSPRYKVTKRGQDVALRCDPISGHVSLYWYRQALGQGPEFLTYFNYEAQQDKSGLPNDRFSAERPEGSISTLTIQRTEQRDSAMYRCASSLGGGTGAYEQYFGPGTRLTVT.

The V gene is TRBV28, the J gene TRBJ2-2; weak D call: TRBD2 (5 bases). Trimming stripped 5 bases from V and 1 base from J, with 8 bases between. Looked up from germline, CDR1 is MDHEN and CDR2 is SYDVKM. CDR3 length equals 14 residues. DNA for the CDR3: TGTGCCAGCAGTCCAGGAGGGAACACCGGGGAGCTGTTTTTT. This translates into CASSPGGNTGELFF.

J is TRBJ1-2 and V is TRBV18; maybe TRBD1 (6 bases). Germline V lookup: CDR1 KGHSH, CDR2 LQKENI. The CDR3 has 14 residues. V was shortened by 5 bases and J by 0 bases, with 10 bases between the two germline ends. The CDR3 coding sequence is TGTGCCAGCTCAGTACAGGGTGCTAACTATGGCTACACCTTC. It specifies CASSVQGANYGYTF. Complete variable domain (other parts from reference TRBV18 and TRBJ1-2): NAGVMQNPRHLVRRRGQEARLRCSPMKGHSHVYWYRQLPEEGLKFMVYLQKENIIDESGMPKERFSAEFPKEGPSILRIQQVVRGDSAAYFCASSVQGANYGYTFGSGTRLTVV.

This chain joins TRBV9 and TRBJ2-3; D could derive from TRBD1 or TRBD2 (5 bases each). V gave up 2 bases and J gave up 2 bases, with 15 bases separating them. CDR1 is SGDLS and CDR2 is YYNGEE in the germline V gene. The CDR3 consists of 16 residues. The CDR3 nucleotides read TGTGCCAGCAGCGTGGGGCATGGACTTGTCACAGATACGCAGTATTTT. This sequence encodes CASSVGHGLVTDTQYF.

This chain connects TRBV9 to TRBJ1-3, with 7 nucleotides matching TRBD1. V shed 3 bases, J shed 1 base, and the junction held 4 bases outside the gene matches. The germline gives CDR1 SGDLS, CDR2 YYNGEE. The CDR3 is 15 residues long. CDR3 DNA: TGTGCCAGCAGCGAATCAGGGGGTTCTGGAAACACCATATATTTT. This codes for CASSESGGSGNTIYF.

This chain uses TRBV11-2 with TRBJ2-1; tentatively, D is TRBD2 (6 bases). This CDR3 has 16 amino acids. V was pared by 1 base and J by 2 bases, with 12 bases between. CDR1 is SGHAT and CDR2 is FQNNGV in the germline V gene. The DNA for the CDR3 is TGTGCCAGCAGCTTAGCCCCGGGAGAAGCCTACAATGAGCAGTTCTTC. It encodes CASSLAPGEAYNEQFF.

The V and J genes are TRBV6-6 and TRBJ1-2; weak D call: TRBD1 (5 bases). The germline V gene encodes CDR1 MNHNY and CDR2 SVGAGI (reference sequence). The CDR3 has 14 residues. The V gene lost 6 bases and the J gene lost 3 bases, with 14 bases spanning the gap. CDR3 protein: CASSPSRDDYGYTF. DNA for the CDR3: TGTGCCAGCAGCCCCTCCAGGGACGACTATGGCTACACCTTC.

The chain recombines TRBV15 with TRBJ1-5; D is possibly TRBD1 (5 bases). CDR1 LNHNV and CDR2 YYDKDF come from the germline V gene (reference sequence). The V end was cut by 4 bases, the J end by 6 bases, with 10 bases between. The CDR3 has 13 amino acids. The CDR3 loop is CATSIGAGQPQHF. The CDR3 nucleotides are TGTGCCACCAGCATAGGGGCGGGTCAGCCCCAGCATTTT.

The chain uses TRBV30 and TRBJ1-2; no clear D gene. Per germline, CDR1 GTSNPN and CDR2 SVGIG (reference sequence). This CDR3 has 13 residues. Trimming pared 2 bases from V and 8 bases from J, leaving 15 bases between. The CDR3 coding sequence is TGTGCCTGGAGTTCACGAGGGTTGGGGGGCTACACCTTC. Its protein product is CAWSSRGLGGYTF.

The chain couples TRBV6-5 to TRBJ1-4; 7 bases fit TRBD1. V shed 6 bases and J 11 bases; nucleotides not matched to a gene: 15. The CDR3 sequence is 15 residues long. Per germline, CDR1 MNHEY and CDR2 SVGAGI. CDR3 DNA sequence: TGTGCCAGCAGGCTCTCAACAATTATACAGGGGAAACTGTTTTTT. This sequence encodes CASRLSTIIQGKLFF.

V and J are TRBV5-1 and TRBJ2-1; D is uncertain. Trimming cost V 0 bases and J 5 bases, with 12 bases left between them. CDR3 length equals 15 residues. The germline gives CDR1 SGHRS, CDR2 YFSETQ. The CDR3 here is CASSLESTVNNEQFF. CDR3 DNA sequence: TGCGCCAGCAGCTTGGAGTCGACTGTAAACAATGAGCAGTTCTTC. Full variable domain (missing parts from reference TRBV5-1 and TRBJ2-1): KAGVTQTPRYLIKTRGQQVTLSCSPISGHRSVSWYQQTPGQGLQFLFEYFSETQRNKGNFPGRFSGRQFSNSRSEMNVSTLELGDSALYLCASSLESTVNNEQFFGPGTRLTVL.

This chain links TRBV30 with TRBJ1-1, with D unclear. The V gene's germline CDR1 is GTSNPN and CDR2 SVGIG (reference sequence). Trimming took off 1 base at V and 0 bases at J, with 12 bases between the two ends. CDR3 length: 15 amino acids. The CDR3 reads CAWSAMGGLNTEAFF. The CDR3 coding sequence is TGTGCCTGGAGTGCCATGGGCGGATTGAACACTGAAGCTTTCTTT.